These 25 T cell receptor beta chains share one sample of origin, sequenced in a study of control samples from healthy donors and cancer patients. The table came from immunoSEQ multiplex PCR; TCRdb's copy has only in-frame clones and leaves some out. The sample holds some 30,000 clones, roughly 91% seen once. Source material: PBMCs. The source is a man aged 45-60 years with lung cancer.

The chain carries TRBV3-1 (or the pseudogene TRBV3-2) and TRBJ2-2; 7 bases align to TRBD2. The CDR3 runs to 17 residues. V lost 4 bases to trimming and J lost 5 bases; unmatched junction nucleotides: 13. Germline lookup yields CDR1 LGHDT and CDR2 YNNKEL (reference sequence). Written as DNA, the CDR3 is TGTGCCAGCAGCCGGCGACTAGCTGCCACATCTACCGGGGAGCTGTTTTTT. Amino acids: CASSRRLAATSTGELFF.

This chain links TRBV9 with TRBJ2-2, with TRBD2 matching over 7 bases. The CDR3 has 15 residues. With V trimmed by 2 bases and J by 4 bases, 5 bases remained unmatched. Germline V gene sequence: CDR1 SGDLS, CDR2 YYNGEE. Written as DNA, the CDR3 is TGTGCCAGCAGCGTGAGCGGGGTCGGCACCGGGGAGCTGTTTTTT. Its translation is CASSVSGVGTGELFF.

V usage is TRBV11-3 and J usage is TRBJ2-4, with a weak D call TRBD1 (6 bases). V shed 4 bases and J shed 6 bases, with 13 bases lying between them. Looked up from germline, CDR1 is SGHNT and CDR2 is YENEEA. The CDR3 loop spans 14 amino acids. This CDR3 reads CASSSSGHSNIQYF. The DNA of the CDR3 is TGTGCCAGCAGCTCCTCGGGACATTCAAACATTCAGTACTTC.

This chain's CDR3 is CASSLGANTEAFF. In DNA, the CDR3 is TGTGCCAGCAGCTTAGGGGCGAACACTGAAGCTTTCTTT. The rearrangement uses TRBV7-9 and TRBJ1-1; D not resolved. The CDR3 extends over 13 amino acids. Germline assignment: CDR1 SEHNR and CDR2 FQNEAQ (reference sequence). Trimming left V 1 base short and J 1 base short, with 4 bases between.

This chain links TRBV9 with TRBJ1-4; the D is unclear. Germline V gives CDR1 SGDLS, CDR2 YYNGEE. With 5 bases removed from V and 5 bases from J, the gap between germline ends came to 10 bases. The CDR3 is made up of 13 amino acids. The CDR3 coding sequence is TGTGCCAGCAGTAAGTCAGGCAATGAAAAACTGTTTTTT. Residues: CASSKSGNEKLFF.

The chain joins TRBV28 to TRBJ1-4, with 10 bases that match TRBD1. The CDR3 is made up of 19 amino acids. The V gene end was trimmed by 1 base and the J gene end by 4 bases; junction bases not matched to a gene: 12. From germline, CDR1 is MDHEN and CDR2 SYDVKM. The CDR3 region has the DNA TGTGCCAGCAGTTTATTCCGAGCCCCGTGGACAGGGGGTAATGAAAAACTGTTTTTT. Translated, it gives CASSLFRAPWTGGNEKLFF.

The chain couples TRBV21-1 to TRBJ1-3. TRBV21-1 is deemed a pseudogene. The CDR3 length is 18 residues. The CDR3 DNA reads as TGTGCCAGCAGCAAAGAGCACCCTTACAAACACTCTGGAAACACCATATATTTT. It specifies CASSKEHPYKHSGNTIYF.

CDR3 DNA: TGTGCCAGCAGCGTAAAGGGGGCGAATGAAAAACTGTTTTTT. This encodes CASSVKGANEKLFF. The J gene is TRBJ1-4, the V gene TRBV9, with 7 bases that match TRBD1. V lost 1 base to trimming and J lost 5 bases; unmatched junction nucleotides: 2. The germline V gene encodes CDR1 SGDLS and CDR2 YYNGEE. This CDR3 has 14 amino acids.

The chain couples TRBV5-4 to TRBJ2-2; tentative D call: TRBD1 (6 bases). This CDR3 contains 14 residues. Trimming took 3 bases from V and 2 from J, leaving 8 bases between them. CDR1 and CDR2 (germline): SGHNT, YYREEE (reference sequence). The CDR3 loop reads CASSSDSNTGELFF. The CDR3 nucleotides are TGTGCCAGCAGCTCGGACAGTAACACCGGGGAGCTGTTTTTT. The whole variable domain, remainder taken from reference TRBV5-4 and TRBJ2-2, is ETGVTQSPTHLIKTRGQQVTLRCSSQSGHNTVSWYQQALGQGPQFIFQYYREEENGRGNFPPRFSGLQFPNYSSELNVNALELDDSALYLCASSSDSNTGELFFGEGSRLTVL.

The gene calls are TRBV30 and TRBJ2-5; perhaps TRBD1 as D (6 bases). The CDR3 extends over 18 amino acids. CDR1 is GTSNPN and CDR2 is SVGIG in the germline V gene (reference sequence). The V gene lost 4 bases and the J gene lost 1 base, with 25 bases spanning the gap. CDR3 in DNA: TGTGCCTGGAACCTTCTCCATTCGTGGGTGGGGGCCCAAGAGACCCAGTACTTC. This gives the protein CAWNLLHSWVGAQETQYF.

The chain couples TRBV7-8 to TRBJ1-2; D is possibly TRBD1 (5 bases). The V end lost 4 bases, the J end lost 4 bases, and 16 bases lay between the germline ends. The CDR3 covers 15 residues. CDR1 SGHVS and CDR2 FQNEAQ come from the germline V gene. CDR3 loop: CASSSRWQGGYGYTF. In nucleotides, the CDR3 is TGTGCCAGCAGCTCCCGGTGGCAGGGTGGCTATGGCTACACCTTC. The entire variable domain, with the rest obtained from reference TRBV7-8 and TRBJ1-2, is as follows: GAGVSQSPRYKVAKRGQDVALRCDPISGHVSLFWYQQALGQGPEFLTYFQNEAQLDKSGLPSDRFFAERPEGSVSTLKIQRTQQEDSAVYLCASSSRWQGGYGYTFGSGTRLTVV.

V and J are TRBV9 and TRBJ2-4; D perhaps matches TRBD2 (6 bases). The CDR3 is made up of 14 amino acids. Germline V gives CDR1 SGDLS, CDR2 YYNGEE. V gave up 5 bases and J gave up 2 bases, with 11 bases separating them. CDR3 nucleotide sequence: TGTGCCAGCAGTCCAGGAGGGTCCAAAAACATTCAGTACTTC. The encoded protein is CASSPGGSKNIQYF.

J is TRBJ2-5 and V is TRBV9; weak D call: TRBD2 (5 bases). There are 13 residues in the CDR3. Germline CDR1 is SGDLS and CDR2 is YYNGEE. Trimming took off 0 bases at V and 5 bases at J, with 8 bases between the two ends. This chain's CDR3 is CASSVVGVETQYF. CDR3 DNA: TGTGCCAGCAGCGTAGTCGGGGTTGAGACCCAGTACTTC.

CDR3 residues: CSVDRQGETQYF. The CDR3 coding sequence is TGCAGCGTTGACCGACAGGGGGAGACCCAGTACTTC. The V and J genes are TRBV29-1 and TRBJ2-5; 8 bases fit TRBD1. Germline loops: CDR1 SQVTM, CDR2 ANQGSEA. The CDR3 has 12 residues. After removal of 3 bases from V and 5 bases from J, the junction contained 2 bases not matched to a gene.

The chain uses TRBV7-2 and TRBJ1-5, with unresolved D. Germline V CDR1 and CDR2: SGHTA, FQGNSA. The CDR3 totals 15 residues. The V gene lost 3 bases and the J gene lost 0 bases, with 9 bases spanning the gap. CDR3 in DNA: TGTGCCAGCAGCTTTAACAGTTATAGCAATCAGCCCCAGCATTTT. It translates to CASSFNSYSNQPQHF.

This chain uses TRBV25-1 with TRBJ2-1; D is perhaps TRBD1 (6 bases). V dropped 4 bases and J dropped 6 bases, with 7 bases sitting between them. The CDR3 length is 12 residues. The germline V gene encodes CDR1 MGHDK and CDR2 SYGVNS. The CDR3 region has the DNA TGTGCCAGCAGTGGCAGGGGCAATGAGCAGTTCTTC. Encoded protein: CASSGRGNEQFF.

CDR3 loop: CASSILGASSYNEQFF. The CDR3 DNA reads TGTGCCAGTAGTATACTGGGGGCGAGCTCCTACAATGAGCAGTTCTTC. The rearrangement joins TRBV19 to TRBJ2-1, with D perhaps TRBD1 (6 bases). CDR1 and CDR2 from the germline V gene are LNHDA and SQIVND (reference sequence). The CDR3 length is 16 residues. V was cut by 2 bases and J by 0 bases, with 11 bases left in between. Full variable domain (missing parts from reference TRBV19 and TRBJ2-1): DGGITQSPKYLFRKEGQNVTLSCEQNLNHDAMYWYRQDPGQGLRLIYYSQIVNDFQKGDIAEGYSVSREKKESFPLTVTSAQKNPTAFYLCASSILGASSYNEQFFGPGTRLTVL.

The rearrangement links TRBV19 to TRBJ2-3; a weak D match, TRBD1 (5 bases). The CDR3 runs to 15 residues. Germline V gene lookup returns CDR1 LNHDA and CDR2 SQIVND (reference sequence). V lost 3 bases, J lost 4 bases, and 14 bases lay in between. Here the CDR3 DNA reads TGTGCCAGTAGTATCGGCAGGGTGTCGGCAGATACGCAGTATTTT. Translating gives CASSIGRVSADTQYF.

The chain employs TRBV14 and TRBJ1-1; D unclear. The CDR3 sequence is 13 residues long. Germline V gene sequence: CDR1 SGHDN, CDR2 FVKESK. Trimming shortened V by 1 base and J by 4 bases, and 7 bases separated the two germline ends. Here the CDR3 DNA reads TGTGCCAGCAGCCAAGGACTGAGCACTGAAGCTTTCTTT. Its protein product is CASSQGLSTEAFF.

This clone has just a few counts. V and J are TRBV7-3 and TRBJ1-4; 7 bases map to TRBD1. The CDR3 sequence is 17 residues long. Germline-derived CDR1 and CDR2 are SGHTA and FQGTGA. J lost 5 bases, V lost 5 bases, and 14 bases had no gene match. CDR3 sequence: CASSPQPRVRGNEKLFF. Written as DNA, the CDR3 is TGTGCCAGCAGCCCGCAGCCCCGGGTCAGGGGGAATGAAAAACTGTTTTTT.

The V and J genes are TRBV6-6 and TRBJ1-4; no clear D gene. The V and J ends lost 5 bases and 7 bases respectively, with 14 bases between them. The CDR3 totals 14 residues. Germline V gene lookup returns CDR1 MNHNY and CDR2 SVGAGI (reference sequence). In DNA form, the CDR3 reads TGTGCCAGCAGTCCTACCCGTCCCATTGAAAAACTGTTTTTT. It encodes CASSPTRPIEKLFF.

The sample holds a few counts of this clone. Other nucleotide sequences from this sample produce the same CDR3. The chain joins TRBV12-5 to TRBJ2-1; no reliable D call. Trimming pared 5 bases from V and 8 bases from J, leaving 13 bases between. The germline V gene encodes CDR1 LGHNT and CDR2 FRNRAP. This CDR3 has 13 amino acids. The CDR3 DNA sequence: TGTGCTAGTGGTATAGCTCCAACCGATGAGCAGTTCTTC. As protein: CASGIAPTDEQFF.

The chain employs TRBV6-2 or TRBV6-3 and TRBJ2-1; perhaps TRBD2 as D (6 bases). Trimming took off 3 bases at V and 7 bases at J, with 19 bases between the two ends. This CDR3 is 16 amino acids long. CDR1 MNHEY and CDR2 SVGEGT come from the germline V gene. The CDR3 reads CASSYDWGSSGNEQFF. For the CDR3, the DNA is TGTGCCAGCAGTTATGATTGGGGAAGTAGCGGAAATGAGCAGTTCTTC.

The chain's CDR3 is CASSPDGAYEQYF. CDR3 DNA: TGCGCCAGCAGCCCGGACGGTGCCTACGAGCAGTACTTC. The V call is TRBV5-1, the J call TRBJ2-7; D is uncertain. This CDR3 comprises 13 residues. Germline-derived CDR1 and CDR2 are SGHRS and YFSETQ. Trimming took 4 bases from V and 2 from J, leaving 10 bases between them.

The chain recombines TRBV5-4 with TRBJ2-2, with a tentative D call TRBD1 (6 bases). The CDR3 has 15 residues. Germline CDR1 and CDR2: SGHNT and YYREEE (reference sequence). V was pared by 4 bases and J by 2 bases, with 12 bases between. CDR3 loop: CASSTGTRNTGELFF. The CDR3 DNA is TGTGCCAGCAGCACCGGGACAAGAAACACCGGGGAGCTGTTTTTT.